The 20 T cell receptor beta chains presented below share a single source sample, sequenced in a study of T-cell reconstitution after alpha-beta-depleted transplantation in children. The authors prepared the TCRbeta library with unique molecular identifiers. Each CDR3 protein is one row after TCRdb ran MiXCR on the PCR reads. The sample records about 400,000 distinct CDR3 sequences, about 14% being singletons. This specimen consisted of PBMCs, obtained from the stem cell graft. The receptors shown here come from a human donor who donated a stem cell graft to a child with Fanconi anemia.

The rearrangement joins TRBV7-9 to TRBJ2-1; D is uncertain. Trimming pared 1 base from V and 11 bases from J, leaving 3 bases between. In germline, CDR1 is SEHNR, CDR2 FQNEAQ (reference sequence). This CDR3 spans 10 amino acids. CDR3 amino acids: CASSLEQQFF. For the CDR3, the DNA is TGTGCCAGCAGCTTAGAGCAGCAGTTCTTC.

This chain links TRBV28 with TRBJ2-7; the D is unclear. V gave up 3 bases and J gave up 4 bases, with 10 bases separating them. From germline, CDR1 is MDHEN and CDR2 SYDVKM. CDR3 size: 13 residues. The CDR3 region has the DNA TGTGCCAGCAGTTTTAGCCCTCTTTACGAGCAGTACTTC. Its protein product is CASSFSPLYEQYF.

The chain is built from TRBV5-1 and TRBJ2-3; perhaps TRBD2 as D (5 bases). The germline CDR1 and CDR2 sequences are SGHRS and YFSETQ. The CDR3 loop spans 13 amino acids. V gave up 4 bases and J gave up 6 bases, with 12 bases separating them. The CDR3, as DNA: TGCGCCAGCAGCCGCCCCGGGGAGGATACGCAGTATTTT. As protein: CASSRPGEDTQYF.

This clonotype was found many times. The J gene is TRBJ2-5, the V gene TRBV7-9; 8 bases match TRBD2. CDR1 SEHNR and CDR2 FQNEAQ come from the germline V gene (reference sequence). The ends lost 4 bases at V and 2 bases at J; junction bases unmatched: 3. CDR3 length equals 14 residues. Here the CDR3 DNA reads TGTGCCAGCAGCTCCGGGAGGGGTCAAGAGACCCAGTACTTC. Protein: CASSSGRGQETQYF.

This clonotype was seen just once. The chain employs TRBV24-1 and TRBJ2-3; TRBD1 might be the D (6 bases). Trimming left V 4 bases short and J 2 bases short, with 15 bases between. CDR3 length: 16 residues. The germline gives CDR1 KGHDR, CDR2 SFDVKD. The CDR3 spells CATSDLAGADTDTQYF. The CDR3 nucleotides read TGTGCCACCAGTGACCTGGCAGGGGCTGACACAGATACGCAGTATTTT.

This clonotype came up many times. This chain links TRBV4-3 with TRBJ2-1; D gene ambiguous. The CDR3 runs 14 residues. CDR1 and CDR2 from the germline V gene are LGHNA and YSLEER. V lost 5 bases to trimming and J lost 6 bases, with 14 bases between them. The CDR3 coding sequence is TGCGCCAGCAGCTTACAGACCGAGAGCAATGAGCAGTTCTTC. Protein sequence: CASSLQTESNEQFF.

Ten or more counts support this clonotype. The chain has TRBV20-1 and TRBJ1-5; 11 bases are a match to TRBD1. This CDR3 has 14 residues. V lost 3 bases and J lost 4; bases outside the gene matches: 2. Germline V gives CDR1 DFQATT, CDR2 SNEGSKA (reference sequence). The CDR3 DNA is TGCAGTGCTAGGGGGGACAGGGGGAATCAGCCCCAGCATTTT. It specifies CSARGDRGNQPQHF.

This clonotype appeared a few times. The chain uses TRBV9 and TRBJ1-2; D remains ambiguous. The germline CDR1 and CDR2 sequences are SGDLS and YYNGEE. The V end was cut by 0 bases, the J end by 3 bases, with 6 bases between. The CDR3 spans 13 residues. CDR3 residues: CASSVDEDYGYTF. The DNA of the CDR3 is TGTGCCAGCAGCGTAGACGAAGACTATGGCTACACCTTC.

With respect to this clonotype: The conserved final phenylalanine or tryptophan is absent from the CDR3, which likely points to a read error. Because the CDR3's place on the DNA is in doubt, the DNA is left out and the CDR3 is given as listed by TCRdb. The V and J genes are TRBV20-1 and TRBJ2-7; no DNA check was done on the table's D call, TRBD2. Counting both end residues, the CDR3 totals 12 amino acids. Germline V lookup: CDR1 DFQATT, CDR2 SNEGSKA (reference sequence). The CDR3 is CSARAGPSAILL.

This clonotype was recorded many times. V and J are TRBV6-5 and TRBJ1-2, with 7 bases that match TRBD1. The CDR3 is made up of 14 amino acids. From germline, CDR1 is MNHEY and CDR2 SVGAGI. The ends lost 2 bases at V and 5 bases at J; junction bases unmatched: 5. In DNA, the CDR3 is TGTGCCAGCAGTTACGGGGGACAGCCTTATGGCTACACCTTC. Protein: CASSYGGQPYGYTF.

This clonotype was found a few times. CDR3 residues: CASNVRDRYNEQFF. As DNA, the CDR3 is TGTGCCAGTAACGTCCGGGACAGGTACAATGAGCAGTTCTTC. This chain uses TRBV6-2 or TRBV6-3 with TRBJ2-1, with 8 bases lining up with TRBD1. CDR1 is MNHEY, CDR2 SVGEGT, per germline. The CDR3 covers 14 residues. Trimming cost V 9 bases and J 4 bases; bases outside gene matches: 8.

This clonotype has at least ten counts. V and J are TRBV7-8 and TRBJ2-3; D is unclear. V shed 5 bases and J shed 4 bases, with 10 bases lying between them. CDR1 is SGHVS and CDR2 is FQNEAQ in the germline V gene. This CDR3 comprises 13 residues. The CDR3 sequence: CASSPPQSDTQYF. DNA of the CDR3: TGTGCCAGCAGCCCCCCCCAGTCAGATACGCAGTATTTT.

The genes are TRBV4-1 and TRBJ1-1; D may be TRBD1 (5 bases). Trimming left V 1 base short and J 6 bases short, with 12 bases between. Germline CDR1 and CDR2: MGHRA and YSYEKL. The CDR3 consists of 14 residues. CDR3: CASSQGGQGAEAFF. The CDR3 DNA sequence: TGCGCCAGCAGCCAAGGCGGTCAGGGTGCTGAAGCTTTCTTT.

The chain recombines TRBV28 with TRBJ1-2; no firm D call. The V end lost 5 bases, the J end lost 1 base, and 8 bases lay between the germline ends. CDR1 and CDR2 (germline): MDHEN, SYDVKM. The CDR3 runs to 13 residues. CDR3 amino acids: CASSAYINYGYTF. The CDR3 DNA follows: TGTGCCAGCAGTGCTTATATTAACTATGGCTACACCTTC.

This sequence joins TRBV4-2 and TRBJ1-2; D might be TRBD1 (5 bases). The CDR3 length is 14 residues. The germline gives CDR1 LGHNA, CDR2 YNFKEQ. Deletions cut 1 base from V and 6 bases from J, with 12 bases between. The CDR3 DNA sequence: TGTGCCAGCAGCCAAGCCGTACAGGCCCATGGCTACACCTTC. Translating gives CASSQAVQAHGYTF.

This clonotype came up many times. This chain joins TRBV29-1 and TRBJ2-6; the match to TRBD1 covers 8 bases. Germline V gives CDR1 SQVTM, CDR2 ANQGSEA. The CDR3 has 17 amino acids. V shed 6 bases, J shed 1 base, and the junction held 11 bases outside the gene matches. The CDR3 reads CSVGGDRNPSGANVLTF. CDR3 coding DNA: TGCAGCGTCGGAGGGGACAGGAACCCTTCTGGGGCCAACGTCCTGACTTTC. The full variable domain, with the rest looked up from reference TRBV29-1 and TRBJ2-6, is SAVISQKPSRDICQRGTSLTIQCQVDSQVTMMFWYRQQPGQSLTLIATANQGSEATYESGFVIDKFPISRPNLTFSTLTVSNMSPEDSSIYLCSVGGDRNPSGANVLTFGAGSRLTVL.

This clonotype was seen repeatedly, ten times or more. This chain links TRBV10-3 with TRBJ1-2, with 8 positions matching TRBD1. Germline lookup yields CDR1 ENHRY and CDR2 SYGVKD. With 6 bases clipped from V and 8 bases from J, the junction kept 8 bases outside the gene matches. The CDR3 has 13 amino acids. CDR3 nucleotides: TGTGCCATCAGCCCCGGACAGGGCTGGGGCTACACCTTC. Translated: CAISPGQGWGYTF.

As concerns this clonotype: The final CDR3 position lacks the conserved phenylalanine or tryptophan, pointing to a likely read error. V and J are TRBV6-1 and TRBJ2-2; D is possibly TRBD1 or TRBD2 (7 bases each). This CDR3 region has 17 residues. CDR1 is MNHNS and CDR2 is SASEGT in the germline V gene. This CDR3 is CAISEAGKGGEIGELFL. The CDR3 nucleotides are TGTGCCATCAGTGAAGCGGGGAAAGGGGGCGAGATCGGGGAGCTGTTTCTT.

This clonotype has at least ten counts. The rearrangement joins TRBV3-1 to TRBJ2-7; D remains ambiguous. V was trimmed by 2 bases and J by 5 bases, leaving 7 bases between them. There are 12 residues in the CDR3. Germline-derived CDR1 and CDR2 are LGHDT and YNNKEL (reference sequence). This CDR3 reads CASSQIGNEQYF. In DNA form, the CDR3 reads TGTGCCAGCAGCCAAATCGGCAACGAGCAGTACTTC.

CDR3 sequence: CASSPRDFDNEQFF. The CDR3 DNA is TGTGCCAGCAGCCCCCGGGACTTCGACAATGAGCAGTTCTTC. The chain is built from TRBV7-8 and TRBJ2-1; D is possibly TRBD2 (6 bases). The CDR3 length is 14 residues. Germline V gene sequence: CDR1 SGHVS, CDR2 FQNEAQ. V lost 5 bases and J lost 5, with 13 bases in between.